This T cell receptor beta chain was captured in a study of blood T cell repertoires in COVID-19. Study background: Italy, Spain and the United States were the sources of the convalescent and acute COVID-19 samples. The cDNA or gDNA used as material had been derived from T cells, B-cell-depleted T cells, or PBMCs.

Per the germline V gene, CDR1 is SQVTM and CDR2 is ANQGSEA. The CDR3 runs 11 residues. The J segment lost 8 bases and the V segment lost 7 bases, leaving 6 bases of the junction unmatched. Here immunoSEQ multiplex PCR was the method, and the copy in TCRdb shows in-frame clones only, minus some. Of 45,000 to 65,000 clones listed, around 90% are singletons. The rearrangement uses TRBV29-1 and TRBJ1-1; 8 bases match TRBD1. Sequencing was done on a sample of peripheral blood. This TCR derives from a human donor in a cohort sampled during active COVID-19. CDR3 DNA: TGCAGCGCCCGGACAGGGTCGGAAGCTTTCTTT. Translation: CSARTGSEAFF.